The clone carrying this T cell receptor (beta chain) was seen only once. One Seattle source followed patients from active infection through their disease course. These data come from a study of blood T cell repertoires in COVID-19. Overall study: There were acute and convalescent COVID-19 samples, and they came from the United States, Italy and Spain.

The CDR3 contains 12 residues. In germline, CDR1 is LNHDA, CDR2 SQIVND (reference sequence). V was clipped by 4 bases and J by 6 bases, with 9 bases between them. Authors' data handling: Amplification from reference gene primers served as the basis for estimated nucleated cell counts. Sequenced by immunoSEQ multiplex PCR; TCRdb stores in-frame clones only, minus some. The DNA was the basis for D and trimming; V, J and clone size are from that table. This table has approximately 300,000 clones, about 90% appearing once. What was sequenced was peripheral blood. This sequence joins TRBV19 and TRBJ1-2, with D perhaps matching TRBD1 (6 bases). The origin of this receptor is a woman aged 25 to 39 with COVID-19, enrolled during active disease. The DNA for the CDR3 is TGTGCCAGTAGTAAACGGGACAATGGCTACACCTTC. Translated: CASSKRDNGYTF.